This T cell receptor (beta chain) appears in the sequencing data of a study of T cells after yellow fever vaccination. Study-wide points: Overlap between CD4 and CD8 compartments was detected for a small share of clonotypes.

J lost 12 bases, V lost 5 bases, and 3 bases had no gene match. The CDR3 length is 11 residues. Germline V gene data show CDR1 as SGHTA and CDR2 as FQGNSA. Researchers made TCR cDNA using 5'RACE template switching, and this step added a universal primer site and UMIs. TCRdb re-called the 5' RACE reads through MiXCR, storing one row per CDR3 protein. The profile covers some 110,000 distinct CDR3 sequences, with around 7.7% appearing a single time and around 2.7% taken by the ten largest. The sample holds many counts of this clonotype. The antigen remains undetermined. The rearrangement joins TRBV7-2 to TRBJ2-1, with TRBD1 identical over 8 bases. The receptor was derived from a man between 18 and 35 years old who received the YFV17D yellow fever vaccine. Sequenced material: CD4+ T cells sorted from PBMCs, taken 10 days after the first yellow fever vaccination. The CDR3 DNA is TGTGCCAGCAGCCTAGACAGGGGGCAGTTCTTC. Its protein product is CASSLDRGQFF.